These 21 T cell receptor beta chains originate from one sample sequenced in a study of cytomegalovirus exposure and HLA in healthy donors. Amplification used 60 Vbeta primers and 13 Jbeta primers. Some clones are missing from TCRdb's copy, which holds only in-frame ones; the method was immunoSEQ multiplex PCR. The sample shows some 99,000 clones, roughly 76% of them seen only once. What was sequenced was PBMCs. The origin of the receptors is a female donor in good health and CMV-seronegative.

This chain connects TRBV5-5 to TRBJ2-7; D is perhaps TRBD1 (6 bases). Germline V CDR1 and CDR2: SGHKS, YYEKEE (reference sequence). The CDR3 contains 15 residues. V was trimmed by 0 bases and J by 7 bases, leaving 17 bases between them. CDR3 in amino acids: CASSLAAQGATEQYF. DNA for the CDR3: TGTGCCAGCAGCTTGGCTGCACAGGGTGCTACGGAGCAGTACTTC.

The chain links TRBV7-2 to TRBJ2-2, with D possibly matching TRBD1 (6 bases). The CDR3 covers 13 residues. Per germline, CDR1 SGHTA and CDR2 FQGNSA. V lost 4 bases and J 6 bases, leaving 9 bases between the germline ends. The CDR3 loop is CASSSGQPGELFF. DNA of the CDR3: TGTGCCAGCAGCTCCGGACAGCCCGGGGAGCTGTTTTTT.

The V call is TRBV7-3, the J call TRBJ2-1; 8 bases match TRBD2. CDR1 and CDR2 from the germline V gene are SGHTA and FQGTGA. The CDR3 is 18 residues long. J was trimmed by 8 bases and V by 1 base; bases with no gene match: 16. The CDR3 coding sequence is TGTGCCAGCAGCTTAAATTCGGCTAGCGGGCCACTTACACATGAGCAGTTCTTC. This gives the protein CASSLNSASGPLTHEQFF.

The chain is built from TRBV27 and TRBJ1-1, with a possible D match to TRBD1 (6 bases). The CDR3 loop spans 15 amino acids. Germline V CDR1 and CDR2: MNHEY, SMNVEV (reference sequence). With 6 bases removed from V and 0 bases from J, the gap between germline ends came to 14 bases. The CDR3 region is CASRLQGAMNTEAFF. The CDR3 region has the DNA TGTGCCAGCAGGCTACAGGGAGCCATGAACACTGAAGCTTTCTTT.

V gene TRBV5-4 combines with J gene TRBJ2-3; 9 bases map to TRBD1. CDR3 length equals 16 residues. Germline CDR1 SGHNT, CDR2 YYREEE (reference sequence). V was pared by 1 base and J by 2 bases, with 5 bases of the junction left unmatched. The CDR3 DNA follows: TGTGCCAGCAGCTTGCGACAGGGGGGATTCACAGATACGCAGTATTTT. It specifies CASSLRQGGFTDTQYF.

The chain combines TRBV5-8 with TRBJ1-6; the D gene is possibly TRBD1 (5 bases). Germline V gene data show CDR1 as SGHTS and CDR2 as YDEGEE. This CDR3 region has 16 residues. V lost 0 bases, J lost 3 bases, and 10 bases lay in between. DNA for the CDR3: TGTGCCAGCAGCTTGGACTACAGGTTCTATAATTCACCCCTCCACTTT. Translation: CASSLDYRFYNSPLHF.

J is TRBJ2-2 and V is TRBV28, with 8 bases aligning to TRBD2. The trim removed 9 bases at V and 6 bases at J, leaving 12 bases unmatched. In germline, CDR1 is MDHEN, CDR2 SYDVKM. The CDR3 spans 15 residues. The CDR3 nucleotides are TGTGCCAGTCAAATTCCGGGACTAGATTCCGGGGAGCTGTTTTTT. Protein product: CASQIPGLDSGELFF.

This clone was detected once. The chain combines TRBV7-9 with TRBJ2-1; a possible D gene is TRBD1 (5 bases). Germline values: CDR1 SEHNR, CDR2 FQNEAQ (reference sequence). V lost 3 bases to trimming and J lost 7 bases, with 19 bases between them. The CDR3 is made up of 16 amino acids. CDR3: CASSLLGPLGRNEQFF. The CDR3 nucleotides read TGTGCCAGCAGCTTGCTGGGGCCCCTCGGGCGGAATGAGCAGTTCTTC.

V is TRBV15 and J is TRBJ2-7; no firm D call. Germline CDR1 LNHNV, CDR2 YYDKDF (reference sequence). V lost 3 bases and J 3 bases, leaving 12 bases between the germline ends. The CDR3 contains 14 residues. In DNA form, the CDR3 reads TGTGCCACCAGCAGGACTCTCAATGACTACGAGCAGTACTTC. This codes for CATSRTLNDYEQYF. Based on the CDR3 plus reference TRBV15 and TRBJ2-7, the full variable domain is DAMVIQNPRYQVTQFGKPVTLSCSQTLNHNVMYWYQQKSSQAPKLLFHYYDKDFNNEADTPDNFQSRRPNTSFCFLDIRSPGLGDTAMYLCATSRTLNDYEQYFGPGTRLTVT.

This clone was recorded a few times. V usage is TRBV15 and J usage is TRBJ2-7; perhaps TRBD2 as D (7 bases). The CDR3 is 15 amino acids. Germline CDR1 LNHNV, CDR2 YYDKDF (reference sequence). Trimming stripped 5 bases from V and 0 bases from J, with 14 bases between. The CDR3 DNA sequence: TGTGCCACCAGCGGGGGGGGGCCAAACTCCTACGAGCAGTACTTC. It is translated as CATSGGGPNSYEQYF.

The table lists this clone with a few counts. The chain has TRBV5-1 and TRBJ2-5, with 7 bases matching TRBD1. The germline CDR1 and CDR2 sequences are SGHRS and YFSETQ. Losses at the gene ends were 3 bases for V and 2 bases for J; bases not matched to a gene: 7. This CDR3 region has 15 residues. For the CDR3, the DNA is TGCGCCAGCAGCTCGACAGGGTACGGACAAGAGACCCAGTACTTC. Protein sequence: CASSSTGYGQETQYF.

For this clone: Other DNA sequences in this sample translate to the same CDR3. The chain couples TRBV7-6 to TRBJ2-5; a weak D match, TRBD2 (6 bases). The germline V gene encodes CDR1 SGHVS and CDR2 FNYEAQ. This CDR3 is built from 12 residues. The V end lost 5 bases, the J end lost 5 bases, and 9 bases lay between the germline ends. As DNA, the CDR3 is TGTGCCAGCAGCCCCCGGGGGGAGACCCAGTACTTC. Its protein product is CASSPRGETQYF.

The chain couples TRBV7-9 to TRBJ2-1; TRBD2 matches at 11 bases. In germline, CDR1 is SEHNR, CDR2 FQNEAQ (reference sequence). CDR3 length equals 18 residues. V shed 5 bases and J 0 bases; nucleotides not matched to a gene: 9. CDR3: CASSHGLAGRSSYNEQFF. The CDR3 DNA reads TGTGCCAGCAGCCACGGACTAGCGGGCCGAAGCTCCTACAATGAGCAGTTCTTC.

The chain uses TRBV5-4 and TRBJ2-3; D call uncertain. V lost 4 bases to trimming and J lost 3 bases, with 9 bases between them. Per germline, CDR1 SGHNT and CDR2 YYREEE (reference sequence). This CDR3 has 13 amino acids. DNA for the CDR3: TGTGCCAGCAGCCCCCCTACGACAGATACGCAGTATTTT. Encoded protein: CASSPPTTDTQYF.

V and J are TRBV2 and TRBJ1-5, with D hard to call. In germline, CDR1 is SNHLY, CDR2 FYNNEI. The CDR3 has 16 amino acids. V gave up 3 bases and J gave up 3 bases, with 15 bases separating them. CDR3 sequence reads: CASSEDSSVFNQPQHF. CDR3 nucleotides: TGTGCCAGCAGTGAGGATAGCAGCGTCTTCAATCAGCCCCAGCATTTT. The whole variable domain, filled in from reference TRBV2 and TRBJ1-5, reads EPEVTQTPSHQVTQMGQEVILRCVPISNHLYFYWYRQILGQKVEFLVSFYNNEISEKSEIFDDQFSVERPDGSNFTLKIRSTKLEDSAMYFCASSEDSSVFNQPQHFGDGTRLSIL.

The chain links TRBV7-2 to TRBJ2-1; D is unresolved. Germline CDR1 and CDR2: SGHTA and FQGNSA. The CDR3 spans 17 residues. V was cut by 0 bases and J by 3 bases, with 15 bases left in between. In DNA form, the CDR3 reads TGTGCCAGCAGCTTAGCTGGGCCGATCCCGCGCTACAATGAGCAGTTCTTC. Its protein is CASSLAGPIPRYNEQFF.

V and J are TRBV2 and TRBJ2-7; D ambiguous. V was clipped by 4 bases and J by 4 bases, with 5 bases between them. This CDR3 is built from 11 residues. Germline V gene data show CDR1 as SNHLY and CDR2 as FYNNEI. The CDR3 DNA sequence: TGTGCCAGCAGTGCCTATTACGAGCAGTACTTC. Protein sequence: CASSAYYEQYF.

The rearrangement links TRBV4-1 to TRBJ2-3; 7 bases agree with TRBD1. Per the germline V gene, CDR1 is MGHRA and CDR2 is YSYEKL. V shed 3 bases and J 4 bases; nucleotides not matched to a gene: 7. The CDR3 loop spans 15 amino acids. This chain's CDR3 is CASSHRQGVSDTQYF. CDR3 bases: TGCGCCAGCAGCCACAGACAGGGTGTGTCAGATACGCAGTATTTT.

The chain has TRBV4-1 and TRBJ1-5; no firm D call. The germline CDR1 and CDR2 sequences are MGHRA and YSYEKL. V was trimmed by 0 bases and J by 6 bases, leaving 6 bases between them. The CDR3 extends over 13 amino acids. CDR3 nucleotide sequence: TGCGCCAGCAGCCAAGATGGAGGTCAGCCCCAGCATTTT. Its translation is CASSQDGGQPQHF.

The chain joins TRBV19 to TRBJ1-3, with a tentative D call TRBD1 (5 bases). This CDR3 has 18 residues. Trimming left V 7 bases short and J 1 base short, with 23 bases between. The germline CDR1 and CDR2 sequences are LNHDA and SQIVND (reference sequence). The CDR3 sequence: CASTSIRAGYVSGNTIYF. CDR3 sequence (DNA): TGTGCCAGTACCTCTATCCGGGCAGGGTACGTTTCTGGAAACACCATATATTTT. The full variable domain, in which reference TRBV19 and TRBJ1-3 provide the parts outside the CDR3, is DGGITQSPKYLFRKEGQNVTLSCEQNLNHDAMYWYRQDPGQGLRLIYYSQIVNDFQKGDIAEGYSVSREKKESFPLTVTSAQKNPTAFYLCASTSIRAGYVSGNTIYFGEGSWLTVV.

The chain joins TRBV28 to TRBJ2-3, with D possibly matching TRBD1 (7 bases). Germline CDR1 reads MDHEN; CDR2 reads SYDVKM. The CDR3 is 12 residues long. The ends were cut back, 8 bases at V and 8 bases at J, with 14 bases in the middle. The CDR3 here is CASGRQGGTQYF. The CDR3 bases are TGTGCCAGCGGTCGACAGGGAGGTACGCAGTATTTT.